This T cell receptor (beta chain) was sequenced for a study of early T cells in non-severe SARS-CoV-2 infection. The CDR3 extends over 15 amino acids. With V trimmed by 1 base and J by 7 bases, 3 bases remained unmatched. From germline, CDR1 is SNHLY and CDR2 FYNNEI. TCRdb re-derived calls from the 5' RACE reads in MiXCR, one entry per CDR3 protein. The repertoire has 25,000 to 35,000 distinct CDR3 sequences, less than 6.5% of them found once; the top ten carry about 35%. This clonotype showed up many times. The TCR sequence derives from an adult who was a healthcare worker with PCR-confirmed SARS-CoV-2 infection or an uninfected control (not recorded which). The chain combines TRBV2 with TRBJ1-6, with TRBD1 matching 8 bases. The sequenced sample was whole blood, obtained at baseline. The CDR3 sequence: CASSEGQGSNSPLHF. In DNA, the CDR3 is TGTGCCAGCAGTGAAGGACAGGGGTCCAATTCACCCCTCCACTTT.